This T cell receptor beta chain stems from a study of vaccination and CD4 T cells after COVID-19. To note about this clonotype: Its specificity is not known.

Treatment described: roughly 11-day PBMC culture with coronavirus spike peptide pools or control peptides (ViraFEST assay). Oncomine TCR Beta short-read sequencing was applied to DNA from cultured CD4+ T cells. Investigators isolated genomic DNA from cultured CD4+ T cells. Using its own MiXCR run on the PCR reads, TCRdb lists one record per CDR3 protein. The top ten hold 11% of the sample, which has roughly 11,000 distinct CDR3 sequences, around 40% seen once. This material consisted of CD4+ T cells from blood, cultured in vitro, taken after SARS-CoV-2 vaccination. This receptor was identified in a human donor who had recovered from COVID-19.

CDR3 nucleotides: TGCAGTGCTAGGGGGGGAGGGCGGCAGCCCCAGCATTTT. This codes for CSARGGGRQPQHF. This chain links TRBV20-1 with TRBJ1-5, with D tentatively TRBD1 (5 bases). CDR1 and CDR2 (germline): DFQATT, SNEGSKA (reference sequence). The V gene lost 3 bases and the J gene lost 7 bases, with 13 bases spanning the gap. The CDR3 runs to 13 residues.